This T cell receptor beta chain was captured in a study of beta chain features in type 1 diabetes. Germline V gene data show CDR1 as SGHDT and CDR2 as YYEEEE. V lost 0 bases and J lost 4; bases outside the gene matches: 5. This CDR3 is 16 amino acids long. Expressed TCRB transcripts were sequenced because the isolated RNA had all been reverse transcribed beforehand. Here immunoSEQ multiplex PCR was the method, and the copy in TCRdb shows in-frame clones only, minus some. The repertoire holds roughly 250,000 clones, with 9.6% as singletons. The sample was naive CD4+ T cells from blood. This chain uses TRBV5-6 with TRBJ2-1; 9 bases are shared with TRBD2. This TCR came from a woman aged 18-35 years in good health. CDR3 loop: CASSLDSGRMYNEQFF. The CDR3 DNA reads as TGTGCCAGCAGCTTGGATAGCGGGAGAATGTACAATGAGCAGTTCTTC.